The source of this T cell receptor (beta chain) is a study of blood T cells in healthy people across ages. The study, taken as a whole, reports: The donors' CMV status was not determined, possibly confounding changes in expanded clonotypes.

The CDR3 runs 13 residues. The germline V gene has CDR1 SQVTM and CDR2 ANQGSEA. Deletions cut 5 bases from V and 5 bases from J, with 12 bases between. For this clonotype: Antigen specificity is unknown.

A sample-barcoded 5' primer and a J-beta primer mix were used in a second PCR of roughly 7 to 12 cycles. A 12-random-nucleotide template-switch adaptor tagged each cDNA molecule. TCRdb independently ran MiXCR on the 5' RACE reads; one entry per CDR3 protein. The sample carries about 1 million distinct CDR3 sequences, under 30% recorded once. Samples each had at least 5 micrograms of total RNA extracted. In addition, the sample was reused for a study of T cells of mothers and their children.

Material for sequencing was blood. This TCR was recovered from a girl under 10 years old in good health. The chain links TRBV29-1 to TRBJ1-4, with unresolved D. The CDR3 spells CSVLSGLNEKLFF. For the CDR3, the DNA is TGCAGCGTTCTTAGTGGATTGAATGAAAAACTGTTTTTT.